This T cell receptor beta chain originates from a study of metastatic and nonmetastatic thyroid tumors. The overall study: Repertoire data that came from the blood and tumor or nodule tissue of malignant and benign thyroid patients were compared.

No treatment of any kind had been given to any patient before thyroid surgery. Overall study findings and caveats: Across blood and tumor, TCR beta diversity in malignant thyroid tumors was reportedly significantly higher than in benign nodules.

This clone was counted ten times or more. Its antigen is undetermined. CDR1 DFQATT and CDR2 SNEGSKA come from the germline V gene (reference sequence). CDR3 length: 11 amino acids. V lost 3 bases to trimming and J lost 6 bases, with 8 bases between them. TCRdb re-clonotyped the PCR reads through MiXCR. The table lists 25,000 or so clones, roughly 15% of them singletons. The V call is TRBV20-1, the J call TRBJ1-2; D is possibly TRBD1 (6 bases). Material: blood. This TCR derives from a male donor with papillary thyroid cancer or a benign thyroid nodule (not recorded which). Some clones in this sample may be carry-over from other donors' samples. As DNA, the CDR3 is TGCAGTGCTAGTGCAGGGGATGGCTACACCTTC. It specifies CSASAGDGYTF.